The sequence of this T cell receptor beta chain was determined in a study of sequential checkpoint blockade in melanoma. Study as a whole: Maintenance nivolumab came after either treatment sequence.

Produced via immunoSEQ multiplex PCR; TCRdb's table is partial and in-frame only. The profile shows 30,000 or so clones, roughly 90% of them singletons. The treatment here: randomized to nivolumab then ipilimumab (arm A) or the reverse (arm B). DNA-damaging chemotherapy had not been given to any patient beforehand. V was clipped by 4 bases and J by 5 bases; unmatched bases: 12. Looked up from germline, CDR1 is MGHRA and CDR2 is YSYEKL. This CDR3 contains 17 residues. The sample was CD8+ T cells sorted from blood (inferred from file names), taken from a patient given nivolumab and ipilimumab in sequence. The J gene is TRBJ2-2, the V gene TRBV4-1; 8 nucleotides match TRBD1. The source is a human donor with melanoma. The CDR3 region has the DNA TGCGCCAGCAGCCGTGGGAGCGGACAGGGAGATACCGGGGAGCTGTTTTTT. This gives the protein CASSRGSGQGDTGELFF.